Listed here is a single T cell receptor beta chain. Other nucleotide sequences from this sample produce the same CDR3. The sample belongs to a study of blood T cell repertoires in COVID-19. Study-wide context: Italy, Spain and the United States were the sources of the convalescent and acute COVID-19 samples. T cells, B-cell-depleted T cells, or PBMCs provided the cDNA or gDNA that served as material.

Original analysis: Nucleated cell number was recorded as an estimate derived from reference gene primer amplification. TCRdb's table, derived via immunoSEQ multiplex PCR, lists solely in-frame clones and lacks some. The DNA gave D and trimming, while V, J and clone size come from that table. The sample has 190,000 or so clones; about nine tenths are singletons. In assigning cohorts, the study relied on participant-reported clinical history. Germline V gene data show CDR1 as SEHNR and CDR2 as FQNEAQ (reference sequence). V was trimmed by 1 base and J by 7 bases, leaving 8 bases between them. The CDR3 sequence is 12 residues long.

The chain employs TRBV7-9 and TRBJ2-7; D possibly corresponds to TRBD1 (5 bases). The clonotype originates from a man between 18 and 35 years old with acute COVID-19. The sample taken for sequencing was PBMCs or T cells enriched from blood (not recorded which). For the CDR3, the DNA is TGTGCCAGCAGCTTAGGCCCAGGGGAGCAGTACTTC. Residues: CASSLGPGEQYF.